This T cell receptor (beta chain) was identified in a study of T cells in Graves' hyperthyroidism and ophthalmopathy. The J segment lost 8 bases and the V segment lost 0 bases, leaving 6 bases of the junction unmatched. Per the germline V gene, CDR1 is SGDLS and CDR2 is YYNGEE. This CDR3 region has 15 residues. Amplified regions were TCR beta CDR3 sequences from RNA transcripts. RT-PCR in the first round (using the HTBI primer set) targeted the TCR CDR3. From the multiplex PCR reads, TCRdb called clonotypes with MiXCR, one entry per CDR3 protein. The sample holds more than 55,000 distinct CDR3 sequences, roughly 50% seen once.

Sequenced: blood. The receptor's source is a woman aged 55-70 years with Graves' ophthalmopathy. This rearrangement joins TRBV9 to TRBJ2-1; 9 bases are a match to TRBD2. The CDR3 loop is CASSVGERGAYEQFF. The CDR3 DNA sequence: TGTGCCAGCAGCGTAGGGGAGCGGGGGGCCTATGAGCAGTTCTTC.